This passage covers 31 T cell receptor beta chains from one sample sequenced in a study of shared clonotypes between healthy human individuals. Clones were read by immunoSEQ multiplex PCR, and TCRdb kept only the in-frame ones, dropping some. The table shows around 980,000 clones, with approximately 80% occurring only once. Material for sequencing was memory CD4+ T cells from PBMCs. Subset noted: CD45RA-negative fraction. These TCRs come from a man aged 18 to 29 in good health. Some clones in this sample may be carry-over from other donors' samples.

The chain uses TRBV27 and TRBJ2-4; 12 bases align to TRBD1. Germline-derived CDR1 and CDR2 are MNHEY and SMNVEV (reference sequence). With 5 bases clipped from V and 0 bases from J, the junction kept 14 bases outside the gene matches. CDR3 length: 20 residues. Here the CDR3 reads CASSPGTGGLRGVAKNIQYF. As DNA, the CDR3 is TGTGCCAGCAGTCCTGGGACAGGGGGCCTGAGAGGAGTAGCCAAAAACATTCAGTACTTC.

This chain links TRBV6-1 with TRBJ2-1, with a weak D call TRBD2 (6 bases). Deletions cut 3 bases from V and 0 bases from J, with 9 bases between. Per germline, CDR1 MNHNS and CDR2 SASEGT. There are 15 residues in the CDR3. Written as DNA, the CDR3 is TGTGCCAGCAGTGAGGCCGGGGGCTCCTACAATGAGCAGTTCTTC. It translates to CASSEAGGSYNEQFF.

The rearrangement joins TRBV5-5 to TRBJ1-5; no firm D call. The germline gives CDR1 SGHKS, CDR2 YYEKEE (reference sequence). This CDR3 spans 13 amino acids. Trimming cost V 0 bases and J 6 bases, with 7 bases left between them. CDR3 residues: CASSLEGFQPQHF. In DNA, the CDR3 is TGTGCCAGCAGCTTGGAAGGGTTTCAGCCCCAGCATTTT.

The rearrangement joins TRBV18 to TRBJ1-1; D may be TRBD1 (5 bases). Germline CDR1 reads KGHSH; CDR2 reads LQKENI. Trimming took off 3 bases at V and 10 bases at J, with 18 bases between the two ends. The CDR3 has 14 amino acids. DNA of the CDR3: TGTGCCAGCTCACCGGGGCAGTCGGCAAGGGTAGCTTTCTTT. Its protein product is CASSPGQSARVAFF.

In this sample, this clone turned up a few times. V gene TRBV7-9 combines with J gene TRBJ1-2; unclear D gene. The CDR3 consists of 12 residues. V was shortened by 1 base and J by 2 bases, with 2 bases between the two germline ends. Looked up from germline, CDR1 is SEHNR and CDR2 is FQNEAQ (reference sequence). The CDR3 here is CASSLVNYGYTF. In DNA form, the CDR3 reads TGTGCCAGCAGCTTAGTCAACTATGGCTACACCTTC.

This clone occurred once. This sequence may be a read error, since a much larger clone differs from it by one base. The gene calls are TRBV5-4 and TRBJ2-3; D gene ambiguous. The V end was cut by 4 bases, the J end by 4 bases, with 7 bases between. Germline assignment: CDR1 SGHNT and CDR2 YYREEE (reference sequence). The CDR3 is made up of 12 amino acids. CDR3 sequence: CASSPGADTQYF. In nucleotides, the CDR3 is TGTGCCAGCAGCCCTGGGGCAGATACGCAGTATTTT.

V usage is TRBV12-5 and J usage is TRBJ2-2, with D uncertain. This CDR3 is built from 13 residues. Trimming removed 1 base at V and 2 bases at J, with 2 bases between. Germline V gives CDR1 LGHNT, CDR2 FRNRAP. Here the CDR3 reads CASGLGNTGELFF. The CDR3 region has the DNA TGTGCTAGTGGTTTGGGTAACACCGGGGAGCTGTTTTTT.

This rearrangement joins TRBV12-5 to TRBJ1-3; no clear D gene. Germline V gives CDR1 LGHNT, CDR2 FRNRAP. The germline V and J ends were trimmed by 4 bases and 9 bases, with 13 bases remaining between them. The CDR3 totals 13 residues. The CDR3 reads CASGSTALGTIYF. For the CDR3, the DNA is TGTGCTAGTGGTTCAACCGCTCTGGGCACCATATATTTT.

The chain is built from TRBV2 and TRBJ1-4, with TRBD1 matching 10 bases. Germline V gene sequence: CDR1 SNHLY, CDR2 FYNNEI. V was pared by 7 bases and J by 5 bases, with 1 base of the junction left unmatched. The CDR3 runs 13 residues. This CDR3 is CASMGQGNEKLFF. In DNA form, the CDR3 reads TGTGCCAGCATGGGACAGGGGAATGAAAAACTGTTTTTT. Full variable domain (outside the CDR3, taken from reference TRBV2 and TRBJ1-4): EPEVTQTPSHQVTQMGQEVILRCVPISNHLYFYWYRQILGQKVEFLVSFYNNEISEKSEIFDDQFSVERPDGSNFTLKIRSTKLEDSAMYFCASMGQGNEKLFFGSGTQLSVL.

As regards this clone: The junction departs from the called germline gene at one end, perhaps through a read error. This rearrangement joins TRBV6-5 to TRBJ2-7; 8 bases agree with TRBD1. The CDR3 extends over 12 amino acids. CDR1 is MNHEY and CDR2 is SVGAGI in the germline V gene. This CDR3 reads CASSSRTGTQSF. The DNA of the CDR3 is TGTGCCAGCAGTTCACGGACAGGGACCCAGTCCTTC.

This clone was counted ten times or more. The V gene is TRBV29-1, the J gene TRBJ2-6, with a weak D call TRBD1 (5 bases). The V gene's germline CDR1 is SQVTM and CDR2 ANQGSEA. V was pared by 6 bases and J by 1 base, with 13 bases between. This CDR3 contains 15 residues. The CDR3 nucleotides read TGCAGCGTCTACGACAGTTTTTCTGGGGCCAACGTCCTGACTTTC. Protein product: CSVYDSFSGANVLTF.

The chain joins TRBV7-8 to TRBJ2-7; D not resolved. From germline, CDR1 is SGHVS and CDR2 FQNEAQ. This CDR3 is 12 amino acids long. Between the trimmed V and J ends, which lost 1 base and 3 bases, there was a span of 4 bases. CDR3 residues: CASSLDDYEQYF. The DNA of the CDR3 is TGTGCCAGCAGCTTAGACGACTACGAGCAGTACTTC. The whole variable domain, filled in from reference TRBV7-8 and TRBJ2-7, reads GAGVSQSPRYKVAKRGQDVALRCDPISGHVSLFWYQQALGQGPEFLTYFQNEAQLDKSGLPSDRFFAERPEGSVSTLKIQRTQQEDSAVYLCASSLDDYEQYFGPGTRLTVT.

CDR3 residues: CASSLVAGGNRNIQYF. The DNA of the CDR3 is TGTGCCAGCAGTTTGGTAGCGGGAGGGAATCGAAACATTCAGTACTTC. This chain joins TRBV28 and TRBJ2-4; 11 positions agree with TRBD2. V lost 3 bases and J lost 6; bases outside the gene matches: 7. CDR1 is MDHEN and CDR2 is SYDVKM in the germline V gene. This CDR3 is built from 16 residues.

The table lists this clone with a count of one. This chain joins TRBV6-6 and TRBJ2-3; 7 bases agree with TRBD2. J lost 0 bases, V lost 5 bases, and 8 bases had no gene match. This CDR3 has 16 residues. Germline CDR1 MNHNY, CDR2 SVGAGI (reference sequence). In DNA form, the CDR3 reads TGTGCCAGCAGTCGTGCTAGCGGTACTAGCACAGATACGCAGTATTTT. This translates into CASSRASGTSTDTQYF.

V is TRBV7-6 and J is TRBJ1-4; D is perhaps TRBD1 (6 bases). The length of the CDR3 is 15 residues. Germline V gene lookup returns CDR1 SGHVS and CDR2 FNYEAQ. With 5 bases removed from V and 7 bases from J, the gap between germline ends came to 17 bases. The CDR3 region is CASSPSRGAGEKLFF. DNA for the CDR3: TGTGCCAGCAGCCCGAGTCGGGGGGCTGGTGAAAAACTGTTTTTT.

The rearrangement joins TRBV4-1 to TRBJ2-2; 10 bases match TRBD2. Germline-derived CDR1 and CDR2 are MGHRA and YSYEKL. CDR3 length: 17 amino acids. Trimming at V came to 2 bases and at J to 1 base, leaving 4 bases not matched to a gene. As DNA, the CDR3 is TGCGCCAGCAGCCAAAGGACTAGCGGTAGGAACACCGGGGAGCTGTTTTTT. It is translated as CASSQRTSGRNTGELFF.

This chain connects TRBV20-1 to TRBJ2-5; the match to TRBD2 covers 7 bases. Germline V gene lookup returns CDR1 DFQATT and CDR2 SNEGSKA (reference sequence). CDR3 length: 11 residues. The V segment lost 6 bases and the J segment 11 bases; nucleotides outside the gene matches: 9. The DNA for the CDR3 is TGCAGTGCCGCAACCCCCGGGGGGCAGTACTTC. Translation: CSAATPGGQYF.

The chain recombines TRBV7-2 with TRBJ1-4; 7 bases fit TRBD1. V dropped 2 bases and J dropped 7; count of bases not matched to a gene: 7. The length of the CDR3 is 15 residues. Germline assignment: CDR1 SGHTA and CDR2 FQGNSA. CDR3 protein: CASSLQTGPSEKLFF. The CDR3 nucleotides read TGTGCCAGCAGCTTACAGACAGGGCCGTCTGAAAAACTGTTTTTT. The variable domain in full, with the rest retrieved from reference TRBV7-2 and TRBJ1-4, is GAGVSQSPSNKVTEKGKDVELRCDPISGHTALYWYRQSLGQGLEFLIYFQGNSAPDKSGLPSDRFSAERTGGSVSTLTIQRTQQEDSAVYLCASSLQTGPSEKLFFGSGTQLSVL.

CDR3 protein: CSVGRAQQETQYF. CDR3 in DNA: TGCAGCGTTGGCAGGGCCCAGCAAGAGACCCAGTACTTC. The chain has TRBV29-1 and TRBJ2-5; possible D gene TRBD1, 5 bases. Trimming took off 4 bases at V and 2 bases at J, with 11 bases between the two ends. The germline V gene encodes CDR1 SQVTM and CDR2 ANQGSEA. The CDR3 totals 13 residues. Combining the CDR3 with reference TRBV29-1 and TRBJ2-5 gives the whole variable domain SAVISQKPSRDICQRGTSLTIQCQVDSQVTMMFWYRQQPGQSLTLIATANQGSEATYESGFVIDKFPISRPNLTFSTLTVSNMSPEDSSIYLCSVGRAQQETQYFGPGTRLLVL.

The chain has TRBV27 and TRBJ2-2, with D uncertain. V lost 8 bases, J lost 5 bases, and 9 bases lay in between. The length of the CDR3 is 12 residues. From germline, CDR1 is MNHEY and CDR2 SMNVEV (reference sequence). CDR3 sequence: CASLTQTGELFF. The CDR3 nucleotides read TGTGCCAGCTTAACTCAAACCGGGGAGCTGTTTTTT.

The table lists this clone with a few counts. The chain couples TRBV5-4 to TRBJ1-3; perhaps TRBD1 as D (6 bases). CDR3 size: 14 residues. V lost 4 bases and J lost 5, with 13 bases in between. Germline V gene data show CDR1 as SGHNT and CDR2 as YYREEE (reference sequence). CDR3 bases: TGTGCCAGCAGCAACAGGGAGGAGAGAAACACCATATATTTT. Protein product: CASSNREERNTIYF.

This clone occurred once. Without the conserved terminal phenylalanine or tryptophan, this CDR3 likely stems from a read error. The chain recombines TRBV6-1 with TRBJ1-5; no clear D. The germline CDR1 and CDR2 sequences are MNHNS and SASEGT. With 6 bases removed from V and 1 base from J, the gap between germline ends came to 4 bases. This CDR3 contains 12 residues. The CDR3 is CASRLSNQPQHS. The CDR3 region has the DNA TGTGCCAGCAGGCTAAGCAATCAGCCCCAGCATTCT.

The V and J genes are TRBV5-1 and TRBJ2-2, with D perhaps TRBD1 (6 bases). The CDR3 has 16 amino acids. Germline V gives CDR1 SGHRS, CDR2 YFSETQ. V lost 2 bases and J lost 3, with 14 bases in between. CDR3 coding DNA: TGCGCCAGCAGCTTTACCTACAGGGCCGACACCGGGGAGCTGTTTTTT. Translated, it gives CASSFTYRADTGELFF.

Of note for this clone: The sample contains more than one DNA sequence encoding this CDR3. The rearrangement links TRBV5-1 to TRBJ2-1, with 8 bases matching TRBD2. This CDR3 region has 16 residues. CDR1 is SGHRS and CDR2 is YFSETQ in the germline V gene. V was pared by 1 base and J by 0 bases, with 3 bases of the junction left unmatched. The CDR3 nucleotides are TGCGCCAGCAGCTTGAGCGGGAGTAGCTCCTACAATGAGCAGTTCTTC. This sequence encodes CASSLSGSSSYNEQFF.

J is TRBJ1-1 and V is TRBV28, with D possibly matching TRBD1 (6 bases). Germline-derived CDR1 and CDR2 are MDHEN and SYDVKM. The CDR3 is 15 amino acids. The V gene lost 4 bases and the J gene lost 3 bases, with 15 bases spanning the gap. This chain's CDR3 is CASSSPGVVDTEAFF. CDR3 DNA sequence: TGTGCCAGCAGTTCGCCAGGGGTGGTGGACACTGAAGCTTTCTTT.

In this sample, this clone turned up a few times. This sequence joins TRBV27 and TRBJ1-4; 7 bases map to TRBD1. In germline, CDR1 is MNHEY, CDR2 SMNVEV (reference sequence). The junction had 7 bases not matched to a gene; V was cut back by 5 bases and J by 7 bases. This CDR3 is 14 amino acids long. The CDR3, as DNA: TGTGCCAGCAGTCCGAGGGACAGCGGTGAAAAACTGTTTTTT. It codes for CASSPRDSGEKLFF.

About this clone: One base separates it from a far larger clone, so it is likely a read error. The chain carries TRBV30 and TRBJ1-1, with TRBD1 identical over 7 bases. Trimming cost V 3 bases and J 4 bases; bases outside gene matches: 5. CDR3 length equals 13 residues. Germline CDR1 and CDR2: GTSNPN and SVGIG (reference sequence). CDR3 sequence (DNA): TGTGCCTGGAGCGACAGGGCCTGCACTGAAGCTTTCTTT. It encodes CAWSDRACTEAFF.

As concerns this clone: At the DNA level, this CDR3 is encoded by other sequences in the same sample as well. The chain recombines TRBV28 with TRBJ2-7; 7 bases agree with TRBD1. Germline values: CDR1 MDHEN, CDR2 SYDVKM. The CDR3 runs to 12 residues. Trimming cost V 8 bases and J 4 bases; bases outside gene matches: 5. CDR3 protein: CASSQQGYEQYF. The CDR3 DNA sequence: TGTGCCAGCTCCCAACAGGGGTACGAGCAGTACTTC.

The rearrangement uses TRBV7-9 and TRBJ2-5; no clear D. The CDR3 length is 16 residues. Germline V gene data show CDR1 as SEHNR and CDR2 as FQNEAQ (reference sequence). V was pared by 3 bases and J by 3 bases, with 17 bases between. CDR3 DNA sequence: TGTGCCAGCAGCTTTAGTTCGTTAGTTGGAAAAGAGACCCAGTACTTC. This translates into CASSFSSLVGKETQYF. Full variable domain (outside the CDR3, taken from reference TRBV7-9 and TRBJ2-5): DTGVSQNPRHKITKRGQNVTFRCDPISEHNRLYWYRQTLGQGPEFLTYFQNEAQLEKSRLLSDRFSAERPKGSFSTLEIQRTEQGDSAMYLCASSFSSLVGKETQYFGPGTRLLVL.

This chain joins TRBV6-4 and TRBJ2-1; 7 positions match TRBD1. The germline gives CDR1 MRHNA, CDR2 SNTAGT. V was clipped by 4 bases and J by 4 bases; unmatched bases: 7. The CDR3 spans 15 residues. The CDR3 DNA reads TGTGCCAGCAGTGGTGGGGACAGCACTTACAATGAGCAGTTCTTC. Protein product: CASSGGDSTYNEQFF.

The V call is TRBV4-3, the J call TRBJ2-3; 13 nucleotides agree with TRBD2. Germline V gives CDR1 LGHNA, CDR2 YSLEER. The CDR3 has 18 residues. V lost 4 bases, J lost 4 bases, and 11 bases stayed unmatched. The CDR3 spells CASSPLLLAGGAADTQYF. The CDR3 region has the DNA TGCGCCAGCAGCCCTTTATTACTAGCGGGAGGGGCGGCAGATACGCAGTATTTT.